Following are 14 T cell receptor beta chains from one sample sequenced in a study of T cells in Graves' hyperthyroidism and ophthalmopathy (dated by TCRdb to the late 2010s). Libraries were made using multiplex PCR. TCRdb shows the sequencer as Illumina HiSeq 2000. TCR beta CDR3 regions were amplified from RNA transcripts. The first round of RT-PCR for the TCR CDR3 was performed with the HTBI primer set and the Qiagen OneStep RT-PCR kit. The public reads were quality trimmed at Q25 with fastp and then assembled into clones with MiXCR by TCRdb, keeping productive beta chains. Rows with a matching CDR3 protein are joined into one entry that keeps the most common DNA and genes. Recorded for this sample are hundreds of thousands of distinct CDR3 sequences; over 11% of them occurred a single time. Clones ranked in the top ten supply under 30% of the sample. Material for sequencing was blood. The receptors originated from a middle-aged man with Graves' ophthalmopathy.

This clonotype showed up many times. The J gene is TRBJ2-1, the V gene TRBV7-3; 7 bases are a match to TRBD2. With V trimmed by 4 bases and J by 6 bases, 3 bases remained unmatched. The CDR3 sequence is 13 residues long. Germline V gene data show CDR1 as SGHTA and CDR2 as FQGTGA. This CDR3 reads CASSSSSGNEQFF. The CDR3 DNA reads TGTGCCAGCAGCTCCTCTAGCGGCAATGAGCAGTTCTTC.

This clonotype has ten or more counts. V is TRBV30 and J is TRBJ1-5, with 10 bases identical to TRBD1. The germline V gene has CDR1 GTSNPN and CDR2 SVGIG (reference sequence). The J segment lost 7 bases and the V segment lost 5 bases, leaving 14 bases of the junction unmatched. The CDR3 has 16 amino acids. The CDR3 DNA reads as TGTGCCTGGGATACCCGGACAGGGGGAGGGAGGCAGCCCCAGCATTTT. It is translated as CAWDTRTGGGRQPQHF.

CDR3 amino acids: CASSKRTSGSEEQYF. Here the CDR3 DNA reads TGTGCCAGCAGCAAGAGGACTAGCGGGAGTGAAGAGCAGTACTTC. The chain joins TRBV9 to TRBJ2-7; 13 bases fit TRBD2. Looked up from germline, CDR1 is SGDLS and CDR2 is YYNGEE. Trimming took 4 bases from V and 7 from J; bases not matched to a gene: 8. The CDR3 extends over 15 amino acids.

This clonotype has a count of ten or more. CDR3 bases: TGTGCCAGCAGAAAGACCGGGACAGGGATCGCAGATACGCAGTATTTT. Protein: CASRKTGTGIADTQYF. The gene calls are TRBV12-3 or TRBV12-4 and TRBJ2-3, with TRBD1 matching over 9 bases. J was trimmed by 4 bases and V by 6 bases; bases with no gene match: 11. CDR3 length equals 16 residues.

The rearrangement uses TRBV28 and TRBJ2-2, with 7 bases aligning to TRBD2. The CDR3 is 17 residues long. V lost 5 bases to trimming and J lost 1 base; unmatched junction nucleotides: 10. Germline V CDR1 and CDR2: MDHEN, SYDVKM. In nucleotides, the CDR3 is TGTGCCAGCAGTCGCCGAGGTCCTAGCGGGAACACCGGGGAGCTGTTTTTT. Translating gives CASSRRGPSGNTGELFF.

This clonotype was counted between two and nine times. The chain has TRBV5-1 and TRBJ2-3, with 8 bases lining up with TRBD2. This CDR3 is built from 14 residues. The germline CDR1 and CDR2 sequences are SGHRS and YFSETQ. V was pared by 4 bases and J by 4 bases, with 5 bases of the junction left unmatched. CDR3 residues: CASSRREESDTQYF. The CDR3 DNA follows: TGCGCCAGCAGCAGGCGGGAGGAATCAGATACGCAGTATTTT.

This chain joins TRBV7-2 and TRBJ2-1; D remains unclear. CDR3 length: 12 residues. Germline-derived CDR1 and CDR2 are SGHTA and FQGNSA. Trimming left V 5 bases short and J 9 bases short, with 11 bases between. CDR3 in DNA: TGTGCCAGCAGCCAAGGAGAAAGTGAGCAGTTCTTC. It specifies CASSQGESEQFF.

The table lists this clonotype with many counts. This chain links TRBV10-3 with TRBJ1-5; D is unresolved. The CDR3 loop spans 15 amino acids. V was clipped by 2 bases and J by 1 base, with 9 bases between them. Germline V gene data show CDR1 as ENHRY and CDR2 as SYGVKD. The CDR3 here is CAISEAAGSNQPQHF. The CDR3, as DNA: TGTGCCATCAGTGAGGCGGCAGGAAGCAATCAGCCCCAGCATTTT.

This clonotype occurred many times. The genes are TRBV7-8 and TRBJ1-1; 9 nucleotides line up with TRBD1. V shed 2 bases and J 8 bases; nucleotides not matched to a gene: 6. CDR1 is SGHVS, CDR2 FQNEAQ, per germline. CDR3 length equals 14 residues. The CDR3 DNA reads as TGTGCCAGCAGCTTAATTACAGGGGGCGCAGAAGCTTTCTTT. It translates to CASSLITGGAEAFF.

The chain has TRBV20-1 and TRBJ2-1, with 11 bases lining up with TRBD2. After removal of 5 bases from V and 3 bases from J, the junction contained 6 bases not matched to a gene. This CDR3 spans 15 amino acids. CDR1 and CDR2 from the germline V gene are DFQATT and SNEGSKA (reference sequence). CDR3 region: CSAPGLAENYNEQFF. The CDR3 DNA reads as TGCAGTGCTCCGGGACTAGCGGAAAACTACAATGAGCAGTTCTTC.

In nucleotides, the CDR3 is TGCAGCGATTGGGTCGGGACAGCCTACAATGAGCAGTTCTTC. Protein: CSDWVGTAYNEQFF. V is TRBV29-1 and J is TRBJ2-1; 7 bases fit TRBD1. Germline CDR1 reads SQVTM; CDR2 reads ANQGSEA. The CDR3 spans 14 residues. V shed 7 bases, J shed 2 bases, and the junction held 8 bases outside the gene matches.

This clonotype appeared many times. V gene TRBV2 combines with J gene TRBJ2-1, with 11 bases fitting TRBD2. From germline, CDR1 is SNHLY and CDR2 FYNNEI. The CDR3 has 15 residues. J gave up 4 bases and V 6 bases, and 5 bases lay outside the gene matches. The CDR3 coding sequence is TGTGCCAGCAGCGCAACTAGCGGGAGTTACAATGAGCAGTTCTTC. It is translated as CASSATSGSYNEQFF.

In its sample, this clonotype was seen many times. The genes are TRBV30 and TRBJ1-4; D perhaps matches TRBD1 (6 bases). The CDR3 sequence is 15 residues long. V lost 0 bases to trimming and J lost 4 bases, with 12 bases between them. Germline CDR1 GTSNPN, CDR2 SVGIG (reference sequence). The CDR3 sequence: CAWSVGDKNNEKLFF. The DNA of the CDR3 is TGTGCCTGGAGTGTGGGGGACAAGAATAATGAAAAACTGTTTTTT.

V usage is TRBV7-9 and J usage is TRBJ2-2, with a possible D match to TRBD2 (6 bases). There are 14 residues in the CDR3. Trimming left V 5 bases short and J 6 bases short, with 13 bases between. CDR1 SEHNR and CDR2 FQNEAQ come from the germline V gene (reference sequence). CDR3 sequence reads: CASSPGREAGELFF. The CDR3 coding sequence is TGTGCCAGCAGCCCGGGGCGGGAAGCCGGGGAGCTGTTTTTT.